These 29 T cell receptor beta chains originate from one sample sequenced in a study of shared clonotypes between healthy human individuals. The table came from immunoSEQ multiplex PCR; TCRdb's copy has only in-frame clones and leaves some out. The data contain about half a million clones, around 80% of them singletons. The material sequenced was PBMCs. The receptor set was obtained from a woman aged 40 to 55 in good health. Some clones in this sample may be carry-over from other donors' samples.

The CDR3 DNA is TGTGCCAGCAGGGACAGAGGAAGGAGCAATCAGCCCCAGCATTTT. Protein: CASRDRGRSNQPQHF. The chain carries TRBV6-1 and TRBJ1-5; D is possibly TRBD1 (6 bases). CDR1 MNHNS and CDR2 SASEGT come from the germline V gene. The CDR3 covers 15 residues. V dropped 6 bases and J dropped 1 base, with 13 bases sitting between them.

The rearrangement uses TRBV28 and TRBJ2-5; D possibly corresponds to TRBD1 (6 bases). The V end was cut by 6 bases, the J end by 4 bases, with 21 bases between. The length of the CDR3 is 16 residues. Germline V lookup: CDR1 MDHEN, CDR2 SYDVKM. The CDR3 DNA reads TGTGCCAGCAGCCGAAATCCAGGGGTGGGGAGAGAGACCCAGTACTTC. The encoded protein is CASSRNPGVGRETQYF.

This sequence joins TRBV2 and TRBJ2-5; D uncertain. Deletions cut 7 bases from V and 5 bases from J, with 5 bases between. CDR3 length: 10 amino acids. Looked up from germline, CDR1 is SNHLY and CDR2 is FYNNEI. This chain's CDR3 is CASTFETQYF. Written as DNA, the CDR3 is TGTGCCAGCACATTCGAGACCCAGTACTTC.

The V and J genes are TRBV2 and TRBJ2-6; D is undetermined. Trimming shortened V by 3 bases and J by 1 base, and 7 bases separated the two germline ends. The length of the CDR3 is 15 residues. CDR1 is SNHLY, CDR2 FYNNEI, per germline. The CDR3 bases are TGTGCCAGCAGTGAGCTAACATCTGGGGCCAACGTCCTGACTTTC. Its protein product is CASSELTSGANVLTF.

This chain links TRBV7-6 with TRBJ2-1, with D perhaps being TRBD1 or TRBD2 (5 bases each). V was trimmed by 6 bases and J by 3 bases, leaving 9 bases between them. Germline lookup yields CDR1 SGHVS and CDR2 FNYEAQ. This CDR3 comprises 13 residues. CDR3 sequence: CASRGEFYNEQFF. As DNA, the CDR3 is TGTGCCAGCAGGGGGGAGTTCTACAATGAGCAGTTCTTC.

CDR3 protein: CASSLGTVVEQYF. CDR3 sequence (DNA): TGTGCCAGCAGCCTCGGGACCGTCGTCGAGCAGTACTTC. The chain couples TRBV2 to TRBJ2-5; D may correspond to TRBD1 or TRBD2 (5 bases each). TRBJ2-7 matches the DNA end more closely, so the J call is doubtful. The CDR3 runs to 13 residues. Germline-derived CDR1 and CDR2 are SNHLY and FYNNEI.

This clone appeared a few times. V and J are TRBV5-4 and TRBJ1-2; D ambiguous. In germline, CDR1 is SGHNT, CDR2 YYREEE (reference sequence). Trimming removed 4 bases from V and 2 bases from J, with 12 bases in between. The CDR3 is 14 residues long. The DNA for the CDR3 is TGTGCCAGCAGCCCCGAGGTGGGGAACTATGGCTACACCTTC. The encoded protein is CASSPEVGNYGYTF.

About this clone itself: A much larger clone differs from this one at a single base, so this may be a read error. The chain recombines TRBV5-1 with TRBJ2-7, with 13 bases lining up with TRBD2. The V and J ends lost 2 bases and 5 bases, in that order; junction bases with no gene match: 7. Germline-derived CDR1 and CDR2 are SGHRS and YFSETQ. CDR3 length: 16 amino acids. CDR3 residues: CASSFTLAGGPNEQYF. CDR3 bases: TGCGCCAGCAGCTTTACACTAGCGGGAGGGCCAAACGAGCAGTACTTC.

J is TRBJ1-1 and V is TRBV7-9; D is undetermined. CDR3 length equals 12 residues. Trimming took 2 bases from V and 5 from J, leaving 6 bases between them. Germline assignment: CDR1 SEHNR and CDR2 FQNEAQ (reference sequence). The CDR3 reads CASSLSETEAFF. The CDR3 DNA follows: TGTGCCAGCAGCTTATCAGAGACTGAAGCTTTCTTT.

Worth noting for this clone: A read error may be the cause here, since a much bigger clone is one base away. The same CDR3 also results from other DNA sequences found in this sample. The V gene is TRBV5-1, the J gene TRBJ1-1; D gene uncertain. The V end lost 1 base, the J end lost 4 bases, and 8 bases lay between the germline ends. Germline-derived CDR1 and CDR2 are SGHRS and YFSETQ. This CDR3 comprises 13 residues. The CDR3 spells CASSLRGGTEAFF. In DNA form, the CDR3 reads TGCGCCAGCAGCTTGAGAGGAGGCACTGAAGCTTTCTTT.

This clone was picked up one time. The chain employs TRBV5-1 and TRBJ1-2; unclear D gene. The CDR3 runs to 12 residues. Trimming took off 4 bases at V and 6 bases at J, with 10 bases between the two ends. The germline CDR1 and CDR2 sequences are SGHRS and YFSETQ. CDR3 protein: CASSPTTNGYTF. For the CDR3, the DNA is TGCGCCAGCAGCCCGACGACAAATGGCTACACCTTC.

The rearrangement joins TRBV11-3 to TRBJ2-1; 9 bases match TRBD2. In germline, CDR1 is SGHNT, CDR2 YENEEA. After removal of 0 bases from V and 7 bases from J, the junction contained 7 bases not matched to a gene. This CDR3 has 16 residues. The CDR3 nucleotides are TGTGCCAGCAGCTTAGATGGGGGCGGGAGGGAGAATGAGCAGTTCTTC. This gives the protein CASSLDGGGRENEQFF. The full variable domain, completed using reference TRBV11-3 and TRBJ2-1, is EAGVVQSPRYKIIEKKQPVAFWCNPISGHNTLYWYLQNLGQGPELLIRYENEEAVDDSQLPKDRFSAERLKGVDSTLKIQPAELGDSAVYLCASSLDGGGRENEQFFGPGTRLTVL.

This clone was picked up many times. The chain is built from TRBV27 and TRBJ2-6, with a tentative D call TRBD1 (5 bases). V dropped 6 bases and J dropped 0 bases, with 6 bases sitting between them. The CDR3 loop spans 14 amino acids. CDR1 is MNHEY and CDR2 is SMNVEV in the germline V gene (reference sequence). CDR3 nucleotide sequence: TGTGCCAGCAGCCAGGGCTCTGGGGCCAACGTCCTGACTTTC. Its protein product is CASSQGSGANVLTF.

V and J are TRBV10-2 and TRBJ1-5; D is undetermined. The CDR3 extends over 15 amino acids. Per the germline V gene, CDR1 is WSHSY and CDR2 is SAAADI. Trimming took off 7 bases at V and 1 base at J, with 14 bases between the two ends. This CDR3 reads CASTHTVQSNQPQHF. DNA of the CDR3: TGCGCCAGCACCCACACAGTCCAGAGCAATCAGCCCCAGCATTTT.

The CDR3 spells CASRQGRGDNEQFF. CDR3 in DNA: TGTGCCAGCCGACAGGGAAGAGGAGACAATGAGCAGTTCTTC. J is TRBJ2-1 and V is TRBV10-3, with TRBD1 matching 7 bases. The V segment lost 10 bases and the J segment 5 bases; nucleotides outside the gene matches: 11. From germline, CDR1 is ENHRY and CDR2 SYGVKD. The CDR3 runs to 14 residues.

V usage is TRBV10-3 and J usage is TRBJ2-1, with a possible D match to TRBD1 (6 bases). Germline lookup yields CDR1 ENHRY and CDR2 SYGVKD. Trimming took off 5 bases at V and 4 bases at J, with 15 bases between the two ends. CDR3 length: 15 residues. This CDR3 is CAISRWGQEYNEQFF. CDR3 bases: TGTGCCATCAGTCGTTGGGGGCAGGAATACAATGAGCAGTTCTTC.

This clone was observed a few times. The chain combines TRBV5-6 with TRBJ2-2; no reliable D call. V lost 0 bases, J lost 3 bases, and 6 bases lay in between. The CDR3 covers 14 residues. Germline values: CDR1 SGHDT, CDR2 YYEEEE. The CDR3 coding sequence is TGTGCCAGCAGCTTGGGCAAGGACACCGGGGAGCTGTTTTTT. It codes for CASSLGKDTGELFF. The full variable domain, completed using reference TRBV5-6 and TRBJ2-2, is DAGVTQSPTHLIKTRGQQVTLRCSPKSGHDTVSWYQQALGQGPQFIFQYYEEEERQRGNFPDRFSGHQFPNYSSELNVNALLLGDSALYLCASSLGKDTGELFFGEGSRLTVL.

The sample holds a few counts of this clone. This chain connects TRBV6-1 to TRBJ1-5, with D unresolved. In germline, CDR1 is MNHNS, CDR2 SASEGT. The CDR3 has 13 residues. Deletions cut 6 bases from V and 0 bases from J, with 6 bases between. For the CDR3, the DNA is TGTGCCAGCAGATACAATAGCAATCAGCCCCAGCATTTT. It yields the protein CASRYNSNQPQHF.

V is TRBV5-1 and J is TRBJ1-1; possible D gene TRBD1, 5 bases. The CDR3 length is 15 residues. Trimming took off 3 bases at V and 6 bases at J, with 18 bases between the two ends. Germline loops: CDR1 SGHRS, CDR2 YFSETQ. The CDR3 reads CASSSWGGEGSEAFF. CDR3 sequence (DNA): TGCGCCAGCAGCTCGTGGGGGGGTGAAGGCTCTGAAGCTTTCTTT. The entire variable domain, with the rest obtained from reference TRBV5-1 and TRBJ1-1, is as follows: KAGVTQTPRYLIKTRGQQVTLSCSPISGHRSVSWYQQTPGQGLQFLFEYFSETQRNKGNFPGRFSGRQFSNSRSEMNVSTLELGDSALYLCASSSWGGEGSEAFFGQGTRLTVV.

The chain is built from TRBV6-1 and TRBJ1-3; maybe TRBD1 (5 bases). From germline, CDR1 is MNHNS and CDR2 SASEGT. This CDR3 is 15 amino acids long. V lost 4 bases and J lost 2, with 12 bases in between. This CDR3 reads CASSAQGRTGNTIYF. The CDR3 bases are TGTGCCAGCAGTGCGCAGGGAAGAACTGGAAACACCATATATTTT.

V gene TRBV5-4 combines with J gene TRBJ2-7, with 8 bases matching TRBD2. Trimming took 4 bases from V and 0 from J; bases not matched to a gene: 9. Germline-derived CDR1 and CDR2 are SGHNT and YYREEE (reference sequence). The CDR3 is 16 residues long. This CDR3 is CASSPLTSGNSYEQYF. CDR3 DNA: TGTGCCAGCAGCCCGCTTACTAGCGGAAACTCCTACGAGCAGTACTTC.

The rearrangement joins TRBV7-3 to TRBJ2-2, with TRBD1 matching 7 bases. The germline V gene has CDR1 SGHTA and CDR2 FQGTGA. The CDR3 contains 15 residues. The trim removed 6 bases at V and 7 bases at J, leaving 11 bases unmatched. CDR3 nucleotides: TGTGCCAGCAGTTCCACAGGGGTCTCGGGCGGGGAGCTGTTTTTT. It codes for CASSSTGVSGGELFF.

The CDR3 sequence: CASGPTWETQYF. The CDR3 DNA sequence: TGTGCCAGCGGCCCAACATGGGAGACCCAGTACTTC. The V and J genes are TRBV7-9 and TRBJ2-5; no clear D gene. Trimming cost V 8 bases and J 5 bases, with 12 bases left between them. This CDR3 has 12 residues. Germline CDR1 reads SEHNR; CDR2 reads FQNEAQ (reference sequence).

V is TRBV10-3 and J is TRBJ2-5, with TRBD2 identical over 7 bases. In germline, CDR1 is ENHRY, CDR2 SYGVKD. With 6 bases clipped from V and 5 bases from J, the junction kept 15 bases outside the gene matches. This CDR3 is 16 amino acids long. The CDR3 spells CAIRTGLSGMGETQYF. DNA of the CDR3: TGTGCCATCAGAACTGGACTAAGCGGGATGGGGGAGACCCAGTACTTC.

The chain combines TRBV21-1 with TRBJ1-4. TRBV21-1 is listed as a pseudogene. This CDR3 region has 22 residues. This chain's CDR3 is CASSKRVLTGRVDTATNEKLFF. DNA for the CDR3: TGTGCCAGCAGCAAACGGGTATTAACAGGGAGGGTGGATACTGCAACTAATGAAAAACTGTTTTTT.

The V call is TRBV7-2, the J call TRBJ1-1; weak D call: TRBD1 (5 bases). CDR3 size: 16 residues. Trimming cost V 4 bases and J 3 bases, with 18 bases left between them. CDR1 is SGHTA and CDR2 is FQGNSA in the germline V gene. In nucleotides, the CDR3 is TGTGCCAGCAGCTCTCGATCCGATTTAGGGGACACTGAAGCTTTCTTT. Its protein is CASSSRSDLGDTEAFF. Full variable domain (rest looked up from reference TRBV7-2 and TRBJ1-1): GAGVSQSPSNKVTEKGKDVELRCDPISGHTALYWYRQSLGQGLEFLIYFQGNSAPDKSGLPSDRFSAERTGGSVSTLTIQRTQQEDSAVYLCASSSRSDLGDTEAFFGQGTRLTVV.

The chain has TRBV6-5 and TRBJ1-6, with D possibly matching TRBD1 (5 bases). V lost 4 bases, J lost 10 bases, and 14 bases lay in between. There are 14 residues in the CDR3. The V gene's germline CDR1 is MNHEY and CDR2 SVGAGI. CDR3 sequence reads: CASSSGLRMSPLHF. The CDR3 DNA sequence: TGTGCCAGCAGTTCAGGGCTTCGGATGTCACCCCTCCACTTT.

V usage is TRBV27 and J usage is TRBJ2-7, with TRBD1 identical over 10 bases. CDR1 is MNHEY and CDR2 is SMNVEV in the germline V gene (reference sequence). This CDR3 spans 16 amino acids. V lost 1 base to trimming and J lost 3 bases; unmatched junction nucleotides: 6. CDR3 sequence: CASSLWSGTGVYEQYF. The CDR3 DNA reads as TGTGCCAGCAGTTTATGGTCTGGGACAGGGGTCTACGAGCAGTACTTC.

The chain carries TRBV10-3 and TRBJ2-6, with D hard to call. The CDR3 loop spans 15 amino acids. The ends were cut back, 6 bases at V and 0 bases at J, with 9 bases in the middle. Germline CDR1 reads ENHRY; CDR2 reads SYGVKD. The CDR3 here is CAIRDGHSGANVLTF. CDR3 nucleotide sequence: TGTGCCATCAGGGACGGTCACTCTGGGGCCAACGTCCTGACTTTC.